The clone carrying this TCR beta chain occurred a few times. Its antigen is still unknown. The data were taken from a study of T-cell reconstitution after alpha-beta-depleted transplantation in children. V was trimmed by 5 bases and J by 3 bases, leaving 7 bases between them. The CDR3 length is 11 residues. Germline V lookup: CDR1 SQVTM, CDR2 ANQGSEA. Study-level points and caveats: Diversity of TCRbeta at day 60 was high in some patients, arising from surviving recipient T cells and thymic progenitors. Fresh T-cell production supplied most of the T-cell counts and diversity seen one year after transplant. Expanded clones from the graft, numbering several hundred, reportedly supplied alpha-beta T cells about two months after transplant.

Unique molecular identifiers featured in how the TCRbeta library was prepared. TCRdb re-analysed the PCR reads in MiXCR, keeping a single row per CDR3 protein. In the table there are about 580,000 distinct CDR3 sequences, roughly a quarter of which are singletons. This rearrangement joins TRBV29-1 to TRBJ1-1, with D possibly TRBD1 on 6 matching bases. The sequencing here drew on PBMCs, taken before TCRalphabeta/CD19-depleted stem cell transplant. The receptor was derived from a boy younger than two with Wiskott-Aldrich syndrome, due to receive a stem cell transplant. As DNA, the CDR3 is TGCAGCGTTTACAGGGACACTGAAGCTTTCTTT. Its protein product is CSVYRDTEAFF.